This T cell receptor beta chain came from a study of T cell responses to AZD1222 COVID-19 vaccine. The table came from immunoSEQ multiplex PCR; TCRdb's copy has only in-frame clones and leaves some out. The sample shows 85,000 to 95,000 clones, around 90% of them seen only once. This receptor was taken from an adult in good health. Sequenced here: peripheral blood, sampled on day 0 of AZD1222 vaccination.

Here the CDR3 reads CASSEAGGRNEKLFF. The CDR3 DNA follows: TGCGCCAGCAGTGAGGCAGGGGGCAGGAATGAAAAACTGTTTTTT. This chain uses TRBV10-2 with TRBJ1-4, with 8 nucleotides matching TRBD1. CDR3 size: 15 residues. J lost 5 bases, V lost 2 bases, and 4 bases had no gene match. CDR1 WSHSY and CDR2 SAAADI come from the germline V gene.